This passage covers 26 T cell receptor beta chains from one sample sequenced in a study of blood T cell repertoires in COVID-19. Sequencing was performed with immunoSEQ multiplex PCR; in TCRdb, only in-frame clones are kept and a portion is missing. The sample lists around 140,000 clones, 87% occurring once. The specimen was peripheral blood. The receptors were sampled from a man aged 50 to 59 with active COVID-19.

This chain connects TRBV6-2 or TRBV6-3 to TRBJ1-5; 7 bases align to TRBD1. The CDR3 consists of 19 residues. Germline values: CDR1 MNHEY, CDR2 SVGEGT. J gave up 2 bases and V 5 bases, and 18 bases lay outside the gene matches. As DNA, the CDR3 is TGTGCCAGCAGTCCCCCCGGACAACCTAACAGGGGTGGCAATCAGCCCCAGCATTTT. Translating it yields CASSPPGQPNRGGNQPQHF.

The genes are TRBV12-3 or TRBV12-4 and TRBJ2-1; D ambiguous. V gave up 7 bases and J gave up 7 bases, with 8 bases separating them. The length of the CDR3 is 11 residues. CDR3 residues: CASTFRNEQFF. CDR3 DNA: TGTGCCAGCACCTTCAGGAATGAGCAGTTCTTC.

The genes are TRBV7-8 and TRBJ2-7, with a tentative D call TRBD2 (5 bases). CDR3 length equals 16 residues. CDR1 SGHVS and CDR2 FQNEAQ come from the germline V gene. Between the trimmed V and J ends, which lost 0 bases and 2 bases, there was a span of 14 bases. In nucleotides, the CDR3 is TGTGCCAGCAGCTTAGCGGACTTCAGGTGGGCCTACGAGCAGTACTTC. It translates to CASSLADFRWAYEQYF. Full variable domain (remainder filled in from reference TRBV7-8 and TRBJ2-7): GAGVSQSPRYKVAKRGQDVALRCDPISGHVSLFWYQQALGQGPEFLTYFQNEAQLDKSGLPSDRFFAERPEGSVSTLKIQRTQQEDSAVYLCASSLADFRWAYEQYFGPGTRLTVT.

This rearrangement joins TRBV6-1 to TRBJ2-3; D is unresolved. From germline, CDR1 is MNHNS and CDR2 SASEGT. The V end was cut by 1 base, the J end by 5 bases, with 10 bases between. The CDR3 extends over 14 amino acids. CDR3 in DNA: TGTGCCAGCAGTGAAGAGCGCAGTCAAGATACGCAGTATTTT. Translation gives CASSEERSQDTQYF.

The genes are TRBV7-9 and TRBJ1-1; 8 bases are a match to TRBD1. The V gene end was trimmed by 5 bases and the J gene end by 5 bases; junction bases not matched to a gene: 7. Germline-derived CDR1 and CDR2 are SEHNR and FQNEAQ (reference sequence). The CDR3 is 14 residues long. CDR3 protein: CASSGTGGETEAFF. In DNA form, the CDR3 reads TGTGCCAGCAGCGGCACAGGGGGAGAGACTGAAGCTTTCTTT.

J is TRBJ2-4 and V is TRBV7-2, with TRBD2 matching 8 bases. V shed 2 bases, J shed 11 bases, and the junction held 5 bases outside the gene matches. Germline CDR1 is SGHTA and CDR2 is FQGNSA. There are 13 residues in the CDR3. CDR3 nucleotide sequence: TGTGCCAGCAGCTTAATCTTAGCGGGGTTTCAGTACTTC. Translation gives CASSLILAGFQYF.

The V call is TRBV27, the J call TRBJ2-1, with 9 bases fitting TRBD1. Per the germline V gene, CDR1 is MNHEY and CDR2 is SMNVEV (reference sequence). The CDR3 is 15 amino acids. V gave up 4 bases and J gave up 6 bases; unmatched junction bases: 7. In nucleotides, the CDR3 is TGTGCCAGCAGTTCCGGGACAGGGCAACTCAATGAGCAGTTCTTC. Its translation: CASSSGTGQLNEQFF.

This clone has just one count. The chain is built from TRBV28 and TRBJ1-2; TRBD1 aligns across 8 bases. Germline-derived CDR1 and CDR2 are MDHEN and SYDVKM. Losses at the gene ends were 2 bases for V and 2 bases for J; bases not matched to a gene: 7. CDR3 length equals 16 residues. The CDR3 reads CASSLGGQGLNYGYTF. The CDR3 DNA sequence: TGTGCCAGCAGTTTAGGAGGACAGGGACTAAACTATGGCTACACCTTC.

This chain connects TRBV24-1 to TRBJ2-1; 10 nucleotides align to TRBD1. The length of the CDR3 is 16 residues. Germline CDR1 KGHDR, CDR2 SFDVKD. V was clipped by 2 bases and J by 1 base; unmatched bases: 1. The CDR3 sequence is CATSDSGQGSYNEQFF. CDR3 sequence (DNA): TGTGCCACCAGTGATTCGGGACAGGGGTCCTACAATGAGCAGTTCTTC.

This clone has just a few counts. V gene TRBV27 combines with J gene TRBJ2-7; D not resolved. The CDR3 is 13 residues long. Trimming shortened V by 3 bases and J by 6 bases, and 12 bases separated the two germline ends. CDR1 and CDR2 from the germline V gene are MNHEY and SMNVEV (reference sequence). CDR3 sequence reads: CASSFYETGEQYF. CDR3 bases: TGTGCCAGCAGTTTTTATGAGACGGGCGAGCAGTACTTC.

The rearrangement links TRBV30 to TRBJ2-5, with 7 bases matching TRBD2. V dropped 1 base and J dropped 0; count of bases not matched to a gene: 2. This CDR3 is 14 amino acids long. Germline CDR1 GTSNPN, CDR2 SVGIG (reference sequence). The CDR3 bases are TGTGCCTGGAGTGGTAGCGGGTACCAAGAGACCCAGTACTTC. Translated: CAWSGSGYQETQYF.

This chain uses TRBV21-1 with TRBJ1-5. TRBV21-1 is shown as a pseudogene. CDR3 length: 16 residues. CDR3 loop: CASSNDTNPGNQPQHF. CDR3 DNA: TGTGCCAGCAGCAATGATACGAATCCGGGCAATCAGCCCCAGCATTTT.

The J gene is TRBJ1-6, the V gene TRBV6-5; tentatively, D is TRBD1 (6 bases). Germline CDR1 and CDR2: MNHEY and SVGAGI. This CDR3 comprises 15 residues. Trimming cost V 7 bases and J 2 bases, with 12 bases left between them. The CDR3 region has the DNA TGTGCCAGCACTTCCAGGGGCGCCTATAATTCACCCCTCCACTTT. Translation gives CASTSRGAYNSPLHF.

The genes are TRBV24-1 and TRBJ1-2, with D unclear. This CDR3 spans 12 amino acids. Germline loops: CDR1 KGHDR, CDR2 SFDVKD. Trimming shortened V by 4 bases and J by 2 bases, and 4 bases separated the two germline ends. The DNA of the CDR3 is TGTGCCACCAGTGACAGGAACTATGGCTACACCTTC. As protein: CATSDRNYGYTF.

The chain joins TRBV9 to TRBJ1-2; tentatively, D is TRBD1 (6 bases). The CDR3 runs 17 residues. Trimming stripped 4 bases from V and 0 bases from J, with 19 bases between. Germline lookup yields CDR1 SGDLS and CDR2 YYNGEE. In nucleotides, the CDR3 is TGTGCCAGCAGCCCGGCTTCAGGGGTCCTAGCTAACTATGGCTACACCTTC. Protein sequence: CASSPASGVLANYGYTF.

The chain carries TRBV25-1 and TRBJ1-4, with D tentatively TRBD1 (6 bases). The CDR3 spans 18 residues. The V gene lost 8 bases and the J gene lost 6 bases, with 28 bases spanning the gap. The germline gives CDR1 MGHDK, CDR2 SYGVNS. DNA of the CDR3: TGTGCCAGCCCCCTGAACAGGGAGGGGGTCAAGTTCCATGAAAAACTGTTTTTT. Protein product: CASPLNREGVKFHEKLFF.

Here the CDR3 reads CASSLLAGASYNEQFF. The DNA for the CDR3 is TGTGCCAGCAGCTTACTAGCGGGGGCCTCCTACAATGAGCAGTTCTTC. The J gene is TRBJ2-1, the V gene TRBV7-8; TRBD2 aligns across 10 bases. The CDR3 is 16 amino acids. Germline loops: CDR1 SGHVS, CDR2 FQNEAQ. The J segment lost 0 bases and the V segment lost 2 bases, leaving 1 base of the junction unmatched.

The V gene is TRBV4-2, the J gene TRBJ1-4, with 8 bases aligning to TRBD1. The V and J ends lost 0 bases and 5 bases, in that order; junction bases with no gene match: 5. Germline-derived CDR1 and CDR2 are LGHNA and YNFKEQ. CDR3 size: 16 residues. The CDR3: CASSQESNRGNEKLFF. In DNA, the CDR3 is TGTGCCAGCAGCCAAGAATCGAACAGGGGGAATGAAAAACTGTTTTTT.

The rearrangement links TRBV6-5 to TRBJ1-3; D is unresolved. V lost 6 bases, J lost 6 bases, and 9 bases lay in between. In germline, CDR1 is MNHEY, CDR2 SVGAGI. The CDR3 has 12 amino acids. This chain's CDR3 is CASSSEVNTIYF. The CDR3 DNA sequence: TGTGCCAGCAGCTCAGAGGTAAACACCATATATTTT.

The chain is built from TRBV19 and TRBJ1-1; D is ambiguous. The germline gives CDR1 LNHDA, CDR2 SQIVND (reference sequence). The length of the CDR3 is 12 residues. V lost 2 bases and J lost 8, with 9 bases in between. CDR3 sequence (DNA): TGTGCCAGTAGTATAAAGGCGAGGGAAGCTTTCTTT. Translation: CASSIKAREAFF.

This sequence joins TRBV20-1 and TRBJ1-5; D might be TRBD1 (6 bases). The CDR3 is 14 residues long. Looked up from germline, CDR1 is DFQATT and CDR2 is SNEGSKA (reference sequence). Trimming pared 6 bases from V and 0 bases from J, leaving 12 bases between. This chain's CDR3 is CSASTGLSNQPQHF. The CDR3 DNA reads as TGCAGTGCCAGTACAGGGCTTAGCAATCAGCCCCAGCATTTT.

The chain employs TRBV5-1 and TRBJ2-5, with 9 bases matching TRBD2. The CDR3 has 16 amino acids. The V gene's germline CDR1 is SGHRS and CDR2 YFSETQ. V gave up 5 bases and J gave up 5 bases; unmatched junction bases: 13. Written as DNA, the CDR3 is TGCGCCAGCAGATCCCATGTAGCGGGGGCGGAGGAGACCCAGTACTTC. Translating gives CASRSHVAGAEETQYF. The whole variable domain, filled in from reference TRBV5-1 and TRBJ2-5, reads KAGVTQTPRYLIKTRGQQVTLSCSPISGHRSVSWYQQTPGQGLQFLFEYFSETQRNKGNFPGRFSGRQFSNSRSEMNVSTLELGDSALYLCASRSHVAGAEETQYFGPGTRLLVL.

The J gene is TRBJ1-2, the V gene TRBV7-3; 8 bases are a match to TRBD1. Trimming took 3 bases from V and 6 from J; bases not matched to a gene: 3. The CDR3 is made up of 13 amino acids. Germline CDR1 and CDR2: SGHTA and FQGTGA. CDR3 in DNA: TGTGCCAGCAGCTTGGACAGGGTTGATGGCTACACCTTC. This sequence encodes CASSLDRVDGYTF. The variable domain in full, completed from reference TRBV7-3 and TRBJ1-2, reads GAGVSQTPSNKVTEKGKYVELRCDPISGHTALYWYRQSLGQGPEFLIYFQGTGAADDSGLPNDRFFAVRPEGSVSTLKIQRTERGDSAVYLCASSLDRVDGYTFGSGTRLTVV.

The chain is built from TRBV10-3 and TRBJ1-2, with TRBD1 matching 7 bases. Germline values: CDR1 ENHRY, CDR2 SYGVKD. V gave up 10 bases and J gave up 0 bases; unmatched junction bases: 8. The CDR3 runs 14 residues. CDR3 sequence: CATAIDRANYGYTF. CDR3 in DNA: TGTGCCACCGCTATAGACAGGGCTAACTATGGCTACACCTTC.

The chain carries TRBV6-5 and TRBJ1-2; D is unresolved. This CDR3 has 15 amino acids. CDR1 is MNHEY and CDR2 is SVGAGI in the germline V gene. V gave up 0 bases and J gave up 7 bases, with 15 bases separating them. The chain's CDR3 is CASSYSLGSSFGYTF. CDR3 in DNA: TGTGCCAGCAGTTACTCGCTGGGGAGCTCTTTTGGCTACACCTTC.

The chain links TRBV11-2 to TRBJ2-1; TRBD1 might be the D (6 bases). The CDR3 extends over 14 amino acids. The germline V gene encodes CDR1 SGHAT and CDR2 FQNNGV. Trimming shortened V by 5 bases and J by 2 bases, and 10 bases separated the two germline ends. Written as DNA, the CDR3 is TGTGCCAGCAGCCGCCGGGACACCTACAATGAGCAGTTCTTC. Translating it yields CASSRRDTYNEQFF.